This TCR beta chain appears in the sequencing data of a study of OX40 agonist ivuxolimab in advanced cancers. Study in general: At 0.01 to 10 mg/kg, ivuxolimab was administered intravenously to patients every 2 weeks.

CDR1 and CDR2 (germline): SNHLY, FYNNEI. Trimming cost V 4 bases and J 5 bases; bases outside gene matches: 15. There are 19 residues in the CDR3. The data were produced by immunoSEQ multiplex PCR, yet TCRdb's version contains in-frame clones alone and is incomplete. Seen here are 76,000 or so clones, about 89% observed once, and the top ten hold 10% to 15%. The sequence derives from an adult with an advanced solid tumor such as melanoma, head and neck, liver or kidney cancer. This chain uses TRBV2 with TRBJ2-7, with 15 bases aligning to TRBD2. Sequences were derived from CD4+ or CD8+ T cells sorted from blood, sampled in a trial of the OX40 agonist ivuxolimab. CDR3 in DNA: TGTGCCAGCAGTGTACCCGGGACTAGCGGGAGGAAGAGCGGCCACGAGCAGTACTTC. Translating it yields CASSVPGTSGRKSGHEQYF.